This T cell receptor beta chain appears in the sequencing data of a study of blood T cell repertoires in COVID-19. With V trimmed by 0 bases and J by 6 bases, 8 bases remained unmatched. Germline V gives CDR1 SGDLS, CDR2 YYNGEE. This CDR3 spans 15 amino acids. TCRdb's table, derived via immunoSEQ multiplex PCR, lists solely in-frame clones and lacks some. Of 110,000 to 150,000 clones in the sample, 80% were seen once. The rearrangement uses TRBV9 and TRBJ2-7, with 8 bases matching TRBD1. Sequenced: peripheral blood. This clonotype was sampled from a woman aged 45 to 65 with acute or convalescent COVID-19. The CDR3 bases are TGTGCCAGCAGCGTAGGGGCCGGGACAGGCTCCGAGCAGTACTTC. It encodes CASSVGAGTGSEQYF.